The 3 T cell receptor beta chains below all came from one sample that was sequenced in a study of blood T cell repertoires in COVID-19. Using immunoSEQ multiplex PCR, the repertoire was profiled, and TCRdb retains in-frame clones only, with some absent. The sample consists of about 300,000 clones, roughly 88% of them appearing once. Sequenced sample: peripheral blood. These receptors originate from a woman aged 30 to 39 who had recovered from COVID-19.

J is TRBJ2-2 and V is TRBV9; the match to TRBD2 covers 8 bases. V dropped 4 bases and J dropped 3; count of bases not matched to a gene: 8. The CDR3 is 16 amino acids. Looked up from germline, CDR1 is SGDLS and CDR2 is YYNGEE. The chain's CDR3 is CASSSGWGLDTGELFF. The CDR3 nucleotides are TGTGCCAGCAGCTCAGGCTGGGGACTAGACACCGGGGAGCTGTTTTTT.

This chain uses TRBV5-5 with TRBJ1-2; 9 positions match TRBD1. The germline V gene encodes CDR1 SGHKS and CDR2 YYEKEE (reference sequence). The junction had 9 bases not matched to a gene; V was cut back by 4 bases and J by 5 bases. This CDR3 contains 15 residues. DNA of the CDR3: TGTGCCAGCAGCCCGTGGAGCGGGACAGGGTATGGCTACACCTTC. This encodes CASSPWSGTGYGYTF.

V usage is TRBV9 and J usage is TRBJ2-2, with 8 bases that match TRBD2. Germline lookup yields CDR1 SGDLS and CDR2 YYNGEE. CDR3 length: 16 residues. V shed 4 bases and J 1 base; nucleotides not matched to a gene: 6. In DNA, the CDR3 is TGTGCCAGCAGCACCCCGGGAGGGATGAACACCGGGGAGCTGTTTTTT. Its translation: CASSTPGGMNTGELFF.